Included here is one T cell receptor (beta chain) sequence, with context. Its specificity is not known. The data derive from a study of shared clonotypes between healthy human individuals. Background on the study: CD4 naive and CD4 memory each took three plates per donor, while CD8 naive took two and CD8 memory one.

Investigators spread the genomic DNA of each subset evenly over several immunoSEQ plates. Here immunoSEQ multiplex PCR was the method, and the copy in TCRdb shows in-frame clones only, minus some. Of some 2,500,000 clones detected, around 93% appear once; the ten largest clones hold more than 0.35%. Study-level results: Naive subsets generally exceeded memory subsets in estimated richness. Four donors had about 5% of their naive CD4 clonotypes in common.

CDR3 length equals 11 residues. The V gene lost 3 bases and the J gene lost 5 bases, with 4 bases spanning the gap. Germline V gene data show CDR1 as SNHLY and CDR2 as FYNNEI. The genes are TRBV2 and TRBJ1-2; D is uncertain. This clonotype originated in a man between 18 and 29 years old in good health. Some clones in this sample may be carry-over from other donors' samples. Input material: naive CD4+ T cells from PBMCs. As to subset: CD45RA+ positively selected. The CDR3 is CASSDQYGYTF. CDR3 DNA sequence: TGTGCCAGCAGTGACCAGTATGGCTACACCTTC.